This TCR beta chain was recovered during a study of shared clonotypes between healthy human individuals. This clone was counted once. Its antigen is unidentified. Germline CDR1 reads SGHNT; CDR2 reads YYREEE (reference sequence). With 3 bases clipped from V and 6 bases from J, the junction kept 13 bases outside the gene matches. The CDR3 runs 16 residues. Study findings and constraints: Sharing across a few donors was seen in 5% to 5.5% of naive CD4 clonotypes. Since donors were few, the genetic and exposure-history diversity represented was limited. Non-shared clonotypes had lower generation probabilities than clonotypes shared by all four sorted-subset donors.

Sequencing was performed with immunoSEQ multiplex PCR; in TCRdb, only in-frame clones are kept and a portion is missing. The sample yields about 1.1 million clones, roughly 80% seen once. Donors, healthy HIV-negative adults, lacked recent acute infections or vaccinations. This receptor was obtained from a young man in good health. Some clones in this sample may be carry-over from other donors' samples. The V gene is TRBV5-4, the J gene TRBJ2-7; 9 bases match TRBD2. The sample consisted of memory CD4+ T cells from PBMCs. The subset denotes: CD45RA-negative fraction. The CDR3 region has the DNA TGTGCCAGCAGCTCTAATTTTGCGGGAGGGGCTCGCGAGCAGTACTTC. Protein: CASSSNFAGGAREQYF. Based on the CDR3 plus reference TRBV5-4 and TRBJ2-7, the full variable domain is ETGVTQSPTHLIKTRGQQVTLRCSSQSGHNTVSWYQQALGQGPQFIFQYYREEENGRGNFPPRFSGLQFPNYSSELNVNALELDDSALYLCASSSNFAGGAREQYFGPGTRLTVT.